This entry lists 31 T cell receptor beta chains sequenced from one sample in a study of T cell responses to AZD1222 COVID-19 vaccine. TCRdb's copy holds only in-frame clones and misses some; the assay was immunoSEQ multiplex PCR. In the table there are under 70,000 clones, around four fifths of which are singletons. The sample in question was peripheral blood, obtained on day 0 of AZD1222 vaccination. Receptors originate from an adult in good health.

V usage is TRBV24-1 and J usage is TRBJ2-7; TRBD1 agrees at 7 bases. With 2 bases clipped from V and 0 bases from J, the junction kept 3 bases outside the gene matches. Germline V gene sequence: CDR1 KGHDR, CDR2 SFDVKD. The CDR3 runs 15 residues. Written as DNA, the CDR3 is TGTGCCACCAGTGATTCGAGGGGGCTCTCCTACGAGCAGTACTTC. It specifies CATSDSRGLSYEQYF.

This clone was seen more than once but under ten times. The chain couples TRBV24-1 to TRBJ2-1; perhaps TRBD2 as D (6 bases). The germline V and J ends were trimmed by 9 bases and 7 bases, with 15 bases remaining between them. The CDR3 runs to 13 residues. Germline V gene lookup returns CDR1 KGHDR and CDR2 SFDVKD. As DNA, the CDR3 is TGTGCCACCCGGGACTCCTTTAGGAATGAGCAGTTCTTC. Residues: CATRDSFRNEQFF.

This chain uses TRBV2 with TRBJ1-2, with no clear D. The CDR3 is made up of 11 amino acids. Germline V CDR1 and CDR2: SNHLY, FYNNEI. Trimming shortened V by 8 bases and J by 6 bases, and 10 bases separated the two germline ends. As DNA, the CDR3 is TGTGCCAGCTACGTCGGCAATGGCTACACCTTC. Translated: CASYVGNGYTF.

The chain joins TRBV6-9 to TRBJ2-7, with 7 bases aligning to TRBD2. The CDR3 consists of 13 residues. Per germline, CDR1 MNHGY and CDR2 SVAAGI. Trimming took 8 bases from V and 2 from J; bases not matched to a gene: 6. The CDR3 is CASGNGTTYEQYF. CDR3 bases: TGTGCCAGCGGGAATGGGACTACCTACGAGCAGTACTTC.

This chain uses TRBV19 with TRBJ1-2; 11 bases agree with TRBD1. The CDR3 runs 13 residues. The junction had 7 bases not matched to a gene; V was cut back by 9 bases and J by 7 bases. Per the germline V gene, CDR1 is LNHDA and CDR2 is SQIVND (reference sequence). CDR3: CASRTGGASGYTF. The CDR3 DNA sequence: TGTGCCAGCAGGACAGGGGGCGCGAGTGGCTACACCTTC.

This sequence joins TRBV5-5 and TRBJ1-5; D gene ambiguous. V was cut by 0 bases and J by 0 bases, with 7 bases left in between. The CDR3 loop spans 15 amino acids. The germline CDR1 and CDR2 sequences are SGHKS and YYEKEE (reference sequence). The CDR3 DNA reads as TGTGCCAGCAGCTTGGCCGAGAATAGCAATCAGCCCCAGCATTTT. It encodes CASSLAENSNQPQHF.

This chain links TRBV5-1 with TRBJ1-1; D unclear. The CDR3 spans 17 residues. V lost 0 bases and J 4 bases, leaving 19 bases between the germline ends. CDR1 SGHRS and CDR2 YFSETQ come from the germline V gene. As DNA, the CDR3 is TGCGCCAGCAGCTTGGGTCTGACAAGCCAGCTAAGCACTGAAGCTTTCTTT. As protein: CASSLGLTSQLSTEAFF. The full variable domain, its missing parts supplied by reference TRBV5-1 and TRBJ1-1, is KAGVTQTPRYLIKTRGQQVTLSCSPISGHRSVSWYQQTPGQGLQFLFEYFSETQRNKGNFPGRFSGRQFSNSRSEMNVSTLELGDSALYLCASSLGLTSQLSTEAFFGQGTRLTVV.

The chain employs TRBV7-8 and TRBJ2-1; D is undetermined. V lost 1 base, J lost 6 bases, and 7 bases lay in between. The CDR3 has 13 residues. Germline loops: CDR1 SGHVS, CDR2 FQNEAQ. CDR3 sequence: CASSLGGPNEQFF. The CDR3 DNA reads as TGTGCCAGCAGCTTAGGCGGACCCAATGAGCAGTTCTTC.

The V gene is TRBV25-1, the J gene TRBJ2-7, with 7 bases lining up with TRBD2. CDR1 and CDR2 (germline): MGHDK, SYGVNS. This CDR3 is 14 amino acids long. The J segment lost 5 bases and the V segment lost 3 bases, leaving 7 bases of the junction unmatched. CDR3 protein: CASSDPGEGHEQYF. CDR3 DNA sequence: TGTGCCAGCAGTGATCCCGGGGAGGGCCACGAGCAGTACTTC.

The CDR3 reads CASSLWTGTNQPQHF. CDR3 nucleotides: TGTGCCAGCAGCTTGTGGACAGGGACTAATCAGCCCCAGCATTTT. The chain links TRBV5-6 to TRBJ1-5; 8 nucleotides match TRBD1. The V and J ends lost 1 base and 4 bases, in that order; junction bases with no gene match: 4. Germline V gene lookup returns CDR1 SGHDT and CDR2 YYEEEE. There are 15 residues in the CDR3.

J is TRBJ2-2 and V is TRBV19; TRBD2 aligns across 7 bases. The CDR3 is 14 amino acids. Germline CDR1 and CDR2: LNHDA and SQIVND (reference sequence). After removal of 5 bases from V and 7 bases from J, the junction contained 7 bases not matched to a gene. CDR3 loop: CASSGASGYGELFF. As DNA, the CDR3 is TGTGCCAGTAGTGGGGCTAGCGGTTACGGGGAGCTGTTTTTT.

This clone was counted once. The rearrangement joins TRBV24-1 to TRBJ1-2; no definite D call. Germline V CDR1 and CDR2: KGHDR, SFDVKD. The CDR3 contains 12 residues. The germline V and J ends were trimmed by 1 base and 8 bases, with 7 bases remaining between them. The CDR3 DNA follows: TGTGCCACCAGTGATTTCGGGGAAGGCTACACCTTC. Translating gives CATSDFGEGYTF.

This sequence joins TRBV18 and TRBJ1-5; D remains unclear. The CDR3 runs 13 residues. CDR1 and CDR2 (germline): KGHSH, LQKENI. V lost 5 bases and J lost 7, with 12 bases in between. The CDR3 sequence is CASSAANKQPQHF. DNA for the CDR3: TGTGCCAGCTCAGCCGCCAACAAGCAGCCCCAGCATTTT.

V usage is TRBV11-2 and J usage is TRBJ1-2; D may be TRBD1 (5 bases). Between the trimmed V and J ends, which lost 7 bases and 10 bases, there was a span of 22 bases. This CDR3 region has 14 residues. Germline lookup yields CDR1 SGHAT and CDR2 FQNNGV. CDR3 bases: TGTGCCAGCAACCAACCCGCGGGCAGGGAGGACTACACCTTC. Amino acid sequence: CASNQPAGREDYTF.

This chain uses TRBV7-6 with TRBJ2-2; D not certain. V was cut by 5 bases and J by 4 bases, with 14 bases left in between. The germline gives CDR1 SGHVS, CDR2 FNYEAQ. This CDR3 is 15 amino acids long. The DNA of the CDR3 is TGTGCCAGCAGCCAACGCAATGCCCCCACCGGGGAGCTGTTTTTT. Its translation: CASSQRNAPTGELFF.

CDR3 loop: CASSLLLGGSVTEAFF. Written as DNA, the CDR3 is TGCGCCAGCAGCCTCCTTTTAGGGGGCTCCGTCACTGAAGCTTTCTTT. This chain connects TRBV5-1 to TRBJ1-1; TRBD1 matches at 7 bases. CDR1 is SGHRS, CDR2 YFSETQ, per germline. The CDR3 totals 16 residues. V lost 4 bases, J lost 4 bases, and 13 bases stayed unmatched.

This clone was seen a few times. This chain connects TRBV5-4 to TRBJ2-6, with no clear D. The CDR3 is 16 amino acids. The V end lost 4 bases, the J end lost 0 bases, and 11 bases lay between the germline ends. The germline CDR1 and CDR2 sequences are SGHNT and YYREEE (reference sequence). The CDR3: CASSPNSDSGANVLTF. As DNA, the CDR3 is TGTGCCAGCAGCCCCAACAGTGACTCTGGGGCCAACGTCCTGACTTTC.

The genes are TRBV3-1 (or the pseudogene TRBV3-2) and TRBJ2-1; D is uncertain. Trimming removed 2 bases from V and 9 bases from J, with 20 bases in between. Germline loops: CDR1 LGHDT, CDR2 YNNKEL (reference sequence). The CDR3 consists of 16 residues. The CDR3: CASSQQATFPRGEQFF. The CDR3 nucleotides are TGTGCCAGCAGCCAACAGGCAACGTTCCCTCGCGGTGAGCAGTTCTTC.

This rearrangement joins TRBV27 to TRBJ2-1, with TRBD1 identical over 9 bases. Per the germline V gene, CDR1 is MNHEY and CDR2 is SMNVEV (reference sequence). J lost 7 bases, V lost 9 bases, and 10 bases had no gene match. This CDR3 spans 14 amino acids. In DNA, the CDR3 is TGTGCCAGTGTGGACAGGGGTTTGAGAAATGAGCAGTTCTTC. It yields the protein CASVDRGLRNEQFF.

The J gene is TRBJ2-7, the V gene TRBV20-1; tentative D call: TRBD1 (6 bases). Germline assignment: CDR1 DFQATT and CDR2 SNEGSKA (reference sequence). The CDR3 contains 11 residues. The CDR3 loop is CRATGSYEQYF. The CDR3 DNA reads TGCAGAGCGACAGGTTCCTACGAGCAGTACTTC.

V and J are TRBV28 and TRBJ1-2; the match to TRBD1 covers 11 bases. The CDR3 covers 16 residues. V shed 3 bases and J 5 bases; nucleotides not matched to a gene: 8. The germline V gene encodes CDR1 MDHEN and CDR2 SYDVKM. CDR3 sequence reads: CASSFPGGTGGYGYTF. CDR3 in DNA: TGTGCCAGCAGTTTCCCAGGGGGGACAGGGGGTTATGGCTACACCTTC.

The V gene is TRBV3-1 (or the pseudogene TRBV3-2), the J gene TRBJ1-5, with D unclear. Germline CDR1 and CDR2: LGHDT and YNNKEL (reference sequence). V lost 1 base to trimming and J lost 2 bases, with 9 bases between them. The CDR3 contains 15 residues. The CDR3 nucleotides read TGTGCCAGCAGCCAAGGGGGTGATGGCAATCAGCCCCAGCATTTT. Its protein product is CASSQGGDGNQPQHF.

This clone was counted once. V usage is TRBV24-1 and J usage is TRBJ2-1; TRBD2 matches 9 bases. Germline CDR1 KGHDR, CDR2 SFDVKD. Germline trimming cut 0 bases from V and 6 bases from J; bases unmatched to any gene: 2. CDR3 length: 15 residues. In nucleotides, the CDR3 is TGTGCCACCAGTGATTTGACTAGCGGGTTCAATGAGCAGTTCTTC. It is translated as CATSDLTSGFNEQFF.

The chain links TRBV18 to TRBJ1-5, with 8 bases that match TRBD1. V shed 3 bases, J shed 3 bases, and the junction held 1 base outside the gene matches. This CDR3 is 14 amino acids long. CDR1 and CDR2 from the germline V gene are KGHSH and LQKENI. CDR3 DNA: TGTGCCAGCTCACCGACAGGGGTCAATCAGCCCCAGCATTTT. It yields the protein CASSPTGVNQPQHF.

The chain has TRBV3-1 (or the pseudogene TRBV3-2) and TRBJ1-5; D uncertain. Germline CDR1 reads LGHDT; CDR2 reads YNNKEL (reference sequence). V dropped 0 bases and J dropped 2 bases, with 8 bases sitting between them. The CDR3 spans 15 residues. The CDR3 protein is CASSQDSQCNQPQHF. The CDR3 DNA reads as TGTGCCAGCAGCCAAGATTCTCAGTGCAATCAGCCCCAGCATTTT.

This chain joins TRBV30 and TRBJ1-1; D not certain. This CDR3 region has 11 residues. V gave up 3 bases and J gave up 1 base, with 3 bases separating them. Germline V gene sequence: CDR1 GTSNPN, CDR2 SVGIG (reference sequence). For the CDR3, the DNA is TGTGCCTGGAGAAGGAACACTGAAGCTTTCTTT. This encodes CAWRRNTEAFF.

This clone was observed a handful of times. The rearrangement uses TRBV9 and TRBJ2-5; 11 positions agree with TRBD2. This CDR3 is 15 amino acids long. Germline-derived CDR1 and CDR2 are SGDLS and YYNGEE. Germline trimming cut 3 bases from V and 5 bases from J; bases unmatched to any gene: 6. The CDR3 reads CASSAGIAGGETQYF. For the CDR3, the DNA is TGTGCCAGCAGCGCCGGCATAGCGGGAGGGGAGACCCAGTACTTC.

The V call is TRBV4-1, the J call TRBJ2-7; D possibly corresponds to TRBD1 (5 bases). With 0 bases removed from V and 2 bases from J, the gap between germline ends came to 8 bases. CDR3 length: 14 amino acids. Germline V gives CDR1 MGHRA, CDR2 YSYEKL. In DNA, the CDR3 is TGCGCCAGCAGCCAAGAAAGGGGTCCCTACGAGCAGTACTTC. Translating it yields CASSQERGPYEQYF.

The chain carries TRBV12-5 and TRBJ2-1; possible D gene TRBD2, 6 bases. The CDR3 spans 17 residues. Germline lookup yields CDR1 LGHNT and CDR2 FRNRAP. The V gene lost 1 base and the J gene lost 2 bases, with 15 bases spanning the gap. This CDR3 reads CASGLARGGVPYNEQFF. The CDR3 DNA reads as TGTGCTAGTGGTTTGGCACGGGGCGGGGTCCCCTACAATGAGCAGTTCTTC.

The chain uses TRBV6-5 and TRBJ1-1; D unresolved. The CDR3 loop spans 14 amino acids. Germline V gene lookup returns CDR1 MNHEY and CDR2 SVGAGI. With 2 bases removed from V and 5 bases from J, the gap between germline ends came to 12 bases. This chain's CDR3 is CASSYRITGTEAFF. Written as DNA, the CDR3 is TGTGCCAGCAGTTACCGGATTACGGGGACTGAAGCTTTCTTT.

The chain is built from TRBV6-5 and TRBJ2-5, with 7 bases that match TRBD2. The V gene's germline CDR1 is MNHEY and CDR2 SVGAGI. The CDR3 contains 15 residues. Trimming removed 5 bases from V and 2 bases from J; junction bases left unmatched: 8. The CDR3 bases are TGTGCCAGCAGTCTTCCGGGGGGTCTACAAGAGACCCAGTACTTC. As protein: CASSLPGGLQETQYF.